This T cell receptor (beta chain) was retrieved from a study of T cell clones after liver transplantation. Study-wide points: Post-transplant time points were not standardized, so conclusions are preliminary.

Germline CDR1 MGHRA, CDR2 YSYEKL. The CDR3 is made up of 13 amino acids. The ends were cut back, 4 bases at V and 2 bases at J, with 8 bases in the middle. About this clone: Its matching antigen is unknown.

This table comes from immunoSEQ multiplex PCR, and its TCRdb copy is limited to in-frame clones, with some not included. The data contain nearly 15,000 clones, around nine tenths of them seen just once; the ten biggest clones take up roughly half. The origin of this receptor is a human donor who received a liver transplant. Here the sequenced sample was CD8+ T cells from blood, taken before liver transplant. The chain has TRBV4-1 and TRBJ1-1, with D unresolved. The CDR3 nucleotides are TGCGCCAGCAGCCCCGTGATCAACACTGAAGCTTTCTTT. This translates into CASSPVINTEAFF.